This T cell receptor beta chain was recovered during a study of cytomegalovirus exposure and HLA in healthy donors. V lost 1 base to trimming and J lost 0 bases, with 8 bases between them. The CDR3 has 15 amino acids. CDR1 and CDR2 (germline): SGHRS, YFSETQ. Method: immunoSEQ multiplex PCR; TCRdb's copy keeps in-frame clones and lacks some. The sample has more than 140,000 clones, approximately 91% seen once. The rearrangement uses TRBV5-1 and TRBJ2-1; D possibly corresponds to TRBD1 (6 bases). The sequencing sample was made of PBMCs. The receptor was derived from a woman aged 18-35 years in good health and CMV-seropositive. CDR3 residues: CASSLQGFSYNEQFF. DNA of the CDR3: TGCGCCAGCAGCTTGCAGGGGTTCTCCTACAATGAGCAGTTCTTC.